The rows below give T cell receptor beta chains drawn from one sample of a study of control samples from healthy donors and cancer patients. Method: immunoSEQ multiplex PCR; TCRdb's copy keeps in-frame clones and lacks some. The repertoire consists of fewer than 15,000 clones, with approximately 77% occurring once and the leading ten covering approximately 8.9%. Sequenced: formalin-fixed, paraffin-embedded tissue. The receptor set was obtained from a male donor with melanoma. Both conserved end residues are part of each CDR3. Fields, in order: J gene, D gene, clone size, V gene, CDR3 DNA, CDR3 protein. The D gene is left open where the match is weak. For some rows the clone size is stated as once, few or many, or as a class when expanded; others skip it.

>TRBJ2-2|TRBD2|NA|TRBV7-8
TGTGCCAGCAGTCCCCGGACTAGCGGGGGCGGGACCGGGGAGCTGTTTTTT
CASSPRTSGGGTGELFF
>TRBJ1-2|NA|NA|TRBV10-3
TGTGCCATCACCACCACAGGGAAAAGTTCGTATGGCTACACCTTC
CAITTTGKSSYGYTF
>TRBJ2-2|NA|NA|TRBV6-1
TGTGCCAGCAGTGAAGTGATGAACACCGGGGAGCTGTTTTTT
CASSEVMNTGELFF
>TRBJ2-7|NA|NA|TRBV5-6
TGTGCCAGCAGCGCCCCAAACGGGTTCGGAGAGCAGTACTTC
CASSAPNGFGEQYF
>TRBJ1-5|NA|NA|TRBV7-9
TGTGCCAGCAGCCAAATGGGGGACCGCAATCAGCCCCAGCATTTT
CASSQMGDRNQPQHF
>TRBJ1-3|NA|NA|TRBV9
TGTGCCAGCAGCGAGGACAGTAGTCTTCTCTCTGGAAACACCATATATTTT
CASSEDSSLLSGNTIYF
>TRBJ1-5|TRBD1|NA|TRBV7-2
TGTGCCAACAGCCGTGGACAGGGGGCCAACAATCAGCCCCAGCATTTT
CANSRGQGANNQPQHF
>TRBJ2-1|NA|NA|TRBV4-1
TGCGCCAGCAGCCAGGGGGGGCCAAATGAGCAGTTCTTC
CASSQGGPNEQFF
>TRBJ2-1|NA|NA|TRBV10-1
TGCGCCAGACCCCTCCCAGGGTCAAGTAACAATGAGCAGTTCTTC
CARPLPGSSNNEQFF
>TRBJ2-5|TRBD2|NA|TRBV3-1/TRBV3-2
TGTGCCAGCAGCCCACCTAATCGGGGGGGGGAGACCCAGTACTTC
CASSPPNRGGETQYF
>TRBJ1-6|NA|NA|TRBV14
TGTGCCAGCAGCCAAGAATTGAGTTCACCCCTCCACTTT
CASSQELSSPLHF
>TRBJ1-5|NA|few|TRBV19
TGTGCCAGTAGTATAGCGGCTAATCAGCCCCAGCATTTT
CASSIAANQPQHF
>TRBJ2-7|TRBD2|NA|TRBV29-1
TGCAGCGTTGGGGCCCGGACTAGCCTCTACGAGCAGTACTTC
CSVGARTSLYEQYF
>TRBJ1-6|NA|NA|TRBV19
TGTGCCAGTAGTACCGGCGGGGGCATAAGGTCACCCCTCCACTTT
CASSTGGGIRSPLHF
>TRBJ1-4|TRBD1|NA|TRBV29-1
TGCAGCGTTAAACGTGGGACAGGGGTCGAAAAACTGTTTTTT
CSVKRGTGVEKLFF
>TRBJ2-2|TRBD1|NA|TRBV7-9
TGTGCCAGCAGCTTCCGGGACAGGCCAAACACCGGGGAGCTGTTTTTT
CASSFRDRPNTGELFF
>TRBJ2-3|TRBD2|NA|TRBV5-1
TGCGCCAGCAACACACTAGCGGGGGGAGATACGCAGTATTTT
CASNTLAGGDTQYF
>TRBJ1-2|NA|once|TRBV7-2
TGTGCCAGCAGCTCCGGCACGGGCAGGAATGGCTACACCTTC
CASSSGTGRNGYTF
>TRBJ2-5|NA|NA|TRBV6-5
TGTGCCAGCAGTAGGGGGGGAGGGGTAGAAGAGACCCAGTACTTC
CASSRGGGVEETQYF
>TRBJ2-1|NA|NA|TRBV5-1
TGCGCCAGCAGCTTGAGACTAGGAACGGTAGACAATGAGCAGTTCTTC
CASSLRLGTVDNEQFF
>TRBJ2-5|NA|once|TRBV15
TGTGCCACCAGCAGAGATCCTTGGGGCAGAATGGAAGAGACCCAGTACTTC
CATSRDPWGRMEETQYF
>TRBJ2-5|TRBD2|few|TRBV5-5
TGTGCCAGCAGCTGGACTGGCGGGGGGGCAAGAGGGACCCAGTACTTC
CASSWTGGGARGTQYF
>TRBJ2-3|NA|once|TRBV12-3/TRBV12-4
TGTGCCAGCAGTTTACGGCGCGCAGATACGCAGTATTTT
CASSLRRADTQYF
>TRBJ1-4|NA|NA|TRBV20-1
TGCAGTGCTAGCTTAAATGAAAAACTGTTTTTT
CSASLNEKLFF
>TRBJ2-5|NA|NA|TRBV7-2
TGTGCCAGCAGCTTAGACGGAGCGGTAGGTCGGGAGACCCAGTACTTC
CASSLDGAVGRETQYF
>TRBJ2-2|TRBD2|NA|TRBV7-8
TGTGCCAGCAGTCGGACTAGCGGTACGAACACCGGGGAGCTGTTTTTT
CASSRTSGTNTGELFF
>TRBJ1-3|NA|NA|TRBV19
TGTGCCAGTAGTATAGCGGCCGGGCCCGGAAACACCATATATTTT
CASSIAAGPGNTIYF
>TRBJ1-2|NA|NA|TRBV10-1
TGCGCCAGCAGTGAGTCGATCTGTGGGGAATATGGCTACACCTTC
CASSESICGEYGYTF
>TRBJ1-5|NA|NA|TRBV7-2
TGTGCCAGCAGCTCATTCGCGGCGGGGGGCGGCAATCAGCCCCAGCATTTT
CASSSFAAGGGNQPQHF
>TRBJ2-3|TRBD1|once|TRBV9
TGTGCCAGCAGCGGACGGGACAGGGTAGTGGACACAGATACGCAGTATTTT
CASSGRDRVVDTDTQYF
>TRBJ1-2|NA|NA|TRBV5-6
TGTGCCAGCAGCGTAGTCTCTAGGGGGAACTACTATGGCTACACCTTC
CASSVVSRGNYYGYTF
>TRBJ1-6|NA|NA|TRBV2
TGTGCCAGCAGTGCCTTGACGGGACGGAGCTCCTATAATTCACCCCTCCACTTT
CASSALTGRSSYNSPLHF
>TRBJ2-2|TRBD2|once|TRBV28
TGTGCCAGCAGTTGGGTGACTAGCGGGATAACCGGGGAGCTGTTTTTT
CASSWVTSGITGELFF
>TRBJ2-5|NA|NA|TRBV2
TGTGCCAGCAGGCTACTTGTGAACCAAGAGACCCAGTACTTC
CASRLLVNQETQYF
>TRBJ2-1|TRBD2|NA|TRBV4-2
TGTGCCAGCAGCCCTACTACCCAGCGGGGGGGCTACAATGAGCAGTTCTTC
CASSPTTQRGGYNEQFF
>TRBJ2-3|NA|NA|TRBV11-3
TGTGCCAACAGCTTTCTCGGTGGAGATACGCAGTATTTT
CANSFLGGDTQYF
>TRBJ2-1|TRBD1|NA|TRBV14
TGTGCCAGCAGCCAAGCAGGGGGCGCGAACAATGAGCAGTTCTTC
CASSQAGGANNEQFF